This is a list of T cell receptor beta chains from one sample in a study. One entry per CDR3 protein, called by TCRdb with MiXCR from the 5' RACE reads. The top ten clones hold around 3.9% of a sample with approximately 41,000 distinct CDR3 sequences, 25% to 30% of them seen once. The source material was memory CD4+ T cells sorted from a lymph node. Receptors originate from a female donor with breast cancer. Each CDR3 is given with its conserved first and last residue. D genes are given only for firm matches. Some rows mark clone size as missing; the rest say once, few, many or name a class of expanded clone.

d_gene,j_gene,abundance,v_gene,CDR3aa,CDR3nt
.,TRBJ1-5,few,TRBV20-1,CSARTAPSNQPQHF,TGCAGTGCTCGGACAGCTCCAAGCAATCAGCCCCAGCATTTT
TRBD1,TRBJ1-1,few,TRBV12-3/TRBV12-4,CASTIRGLNEAFF,TGTGCCAGCACCATTAGGGGGCTGAACGAAGCTTTCTTT
TRBD1,TRBJ1-1,.,TRBV6-6,CASSYNTGVGTEAFF,TGTGCCAGCAGTTACAATACAGGGGTGGGTACTGAAGCTTTCTTT
TRBD2,TRBJ2-7,.,TRBV29-1,CSVGGWTSGNEQYF,TGCAGCGTTGGTGGTTGGACTAGCGGGAACGAGCAGTACTTC
.,TRBJ1-5,.,TRBV12-3/TRBV12-4,CASSFPGPRPQHF,TGTGCCAGCAGTTTCCCAGGGCCCCGGCCCCAGCATTTT
TRBD2,TRBJ2-3,few,TRBV20-1,CSAIEGGRSWDTQYF,TGCAGTGCCATTGAGGGAGGGAGAAGCTGGGATACGCAGTATTTT
.,TRBJ2-3,few,TRBV2,CASIQSAGTQYF,TGTGCCAGCATCCAGAGCGCGGGGACGCAGTATTTT
.,TRBJ2-5,few,TRBV12-3/TRBV12-4,CASTVSTPLGETQYF,TGTGCCAGCACTGTTTCGACTCCCCTGGGAGAGACCCAGTACTTC
TRBD1,TRBJ1-1,few,TRBV3-1,CASSQGTGGPEAFF,TGTGCCAGCAGCCAAGGGACAGGGGGACCTGAAGCTTTCTTT
.,TRBJ1-2,.,TRBV7-3,CASSLKPWDGYTF,TGTGCCAGCAGCTTAAAGCCCTGGGATGGCTACACCTTC
.,TRBJ2-7,few,TRBV24-1,CATSTGSSYEQYF,TGTGCCACCTCTACAGGGAGTTCCTACGAGCAGTACTTC
.,TRBJ2-7,once,TRBV20-1,CSASDRLSPYEQYF,TGCAGTGCCTCTGACAGGCTAAGCCCCTACGAGCAGTACTTC
TRBD1,TRBJ2-5,.,TRBV27,CASMGPGGQGAWETQYF,TGTGCCAGCATGGGGCCCGGGGGACAGGGGGCATGGGAGACCCAGTACTTC
TRBD1,TRBJ2-5,few,TRBV20-1,CSARRQGSYQETQYF,TGCAGTGCTAGGAGACAGGGGTCGTACCAAGAGACCCAGTACTTC
TRBD1,TRBJ2-1,few,TRBV5-1,CASSQLWTGTGDNEQFF,TGCGCCAGCAGCCAATTATGGACCGGGACAGGGGACAATGAGCAGTTCTTC
.,TRBJ2-2,few,TRBV7-2,CASSTGLGSGELFF,TGTGCCAGCAGCACAGGCCTCGGGTCCGGGGAGCTGTTTTTT
.,TRBJ2-2,.,TRBV5-1,CASSVIQGGGKTGELFF,TGCGCCAGCAGCGTTATCCAGGGGGGCGGCAAGACCGGGGAGCTGTTTTTT
TRBD1,TRBJ2-3,few,TRBV10-3,CAISAADRAADTQYF,TGTGCCATCAGTGCGGCGGACAGGGCAGCAGATACGCAGTATTTT
.,TRBJ1-3,many,TRBV29-1,CSILSGNTIYF,TGCAGCATTCTTTCTGGAAACACCATATATTTT
.,TRBJ1-5,.,TRBV30,CAWSTGTDTQHF,TGTGCCTGGAGTACGGGCACAGATACGCAGCATTTT
.,TRBJ1-5,few,TRBV27,CASSPRGAWGNQPQHF,TGTGCCAGCAGCCCTCGGGGGGCGTGGGGCAATCAGCCCCAGCATTTT
.,TRBJ1-1,.,TRBV5-1,CASSLNGGSLTEAFF,TGCGCCAGCAGCTTGAATGGGGGGTCCCTCACTGAAGCTTTCTTT
.,TRBJ2-3,.,TRBV7-2,CASSSTSVRTDTQYF,TGTGCCAGCAGCTCAACCTCCGTCCGCACAGATACGCAGTATTTT
TRBD2,TRBJ2-5,few,TRBV11-2,CASSLRLAGVGTETQYF,TGTGCCAGCAGCTTACGACTAGCGGGAGTCGGGACGGAGACCCAGTACTTC
.,TRBJ2-2,.,TRBV20-1,CSARQWAEDTGELFF,TGCAGTGCTAGACAGTGGGCAGAGGACACCGGGGAGCTGTTTTTT
.,TRBJ1-1,few,TRBV7-9,CASSVDRGAEAFF,TGTGCCAGCAGCGTCGACAGAGGCGCTGAAGCTTTCTTT
.,TRBJ1-6,few,TRBV4-1,CASSRRPGVSYNSPLHF,TGCGCCAGCAGCCGAAGGCCTGGGGTATCCTATAATTCACCCCTCCACTTT
.,TRBJ2-3,many,TRBV24-1,CATRMTDSTDTQYF,TGTGCCACCAGAATGACAGATAGCACAGATACGCAGTATTTT
TRBD2,TRBJ2-1,.,TRBV12-3/TRBV12-4,CASSASGGSFFNEQFF,TGTGCCAGCAGTGCGTCGGGCGGGAGTTTCTTCAATGAGCAGTTCTTC
.,TRBJ2-1,many,TRBV6-2/TRBV6-3,CASSYRGASYNEQFF,TGTGCCAGCAGTTACCGGGGGGCTTCCTACAATGAGCAGTTCTTC
TRBD1,TRBJ2-2,.,TRBV5-6,CASTPGQDDSNTGELFF,TGTGCCAGCACCCCGGGACAGGATGATTCGAACACCGGGGAGCTGTTTTTT
.,TRBJ1-6,few,TRBV6-5,CASSYGSNSPLHF,TGTGCCAGCAGTTACGGGTCCAATTCACCCCTCCACTTT
TRBD2,TRBJ2-1,.,TRBV5-1,CASSSLSGRANNEQFF,TGCGCCAGCAGCAGTCTAAGCGGGAGGGCCAACAATGAGCAGTTCTTC
TRBD1,TRBJ2-7,few,TRBV9,CASSVGTGAIYEQYF,TGTGCCAGCAGCGTAGGAACAGGGGCAATCTACGAGCAGTACTTC
.,TRBJ2-7,.,TRBV11-2,CASSPAQAYEQYF,TGTGCCAGCAGCCCGGCGCAGGCCTACGAGCAGTACTTC
TRBD1,TRBJ1-5,few,TRBV9,CASSRTGQSNQPQHF,TGTGCCAGCAGCAGGACAGGGCAGAGCAATCAGCCCCAGCATTTT
.,TRBJ1-1,.,TRBV5-6,CASSHRAKRSVTEAFF,TGTGCCAGCAGCCACAGGGCCAAGAGATCGGTGACTGAAGCTTTCTTT
.,TRBJ1-2,.,TRBV6-5,CASSYGVTDGYGYTF,TGTGCCAGCAGTTACGGCGTGACAGACGGCTATGGCTACACCTTC
.,TRBJ1-1,.,TRBV4-1,CASSQVTLTEAFF,TGCGCCAGCAGCCAAGTGACACTCACTGAAGCTTTCTTT
.,TRBJ2-3,few,TRBV4-1,CASSRVGTDTQYF,TGCGCCAGCAGCCGCGTAGGAACAGATACGCAGTATTTT
TRBD2,TRBJ2-3,.,TRBV6-5,CASSYSERGKFTQYF,TGTGCCAGCAGTTACTCGGAGCGGGGGAAATTTACGCAGTATTTT
TRBD2,TRBJ2-2,.,TRBV4-2,CASSQEPSGGLTGELFF,TGTGCCAGCAGCCAAGAGCCTAGCGGGGGCCTAACCGGGGAGCTGTTTTTT
.,TRBJ1-2,.,TRBV20-1,CSAVEAGAPGYTF,TGCAGTGCTGTGGAGGCCGGGGCCCCAGGCTACACCTTC
TRBD2,TRBJ2-7,few,TRBV10-3,CAISALAGVYEQYF,TGTGCCATCAGTGCCCTAGCGGGAGTTTACGAGCAGTACTTC
.,TRBJ1-1,.,TRBV14,CASSFRNMDTEAFF,TGTGCCAGCAGCTTCAGAAACATGGACACTGAAGCTTTCTTT
.,TRBJ2-1,few,TRBV6-2/TRBV6-3,CASSSHRDAGNERFF,TGTGCCAGCAGTTCCCACCGGGACGCAGGCAATGAGCGGTTCTTC
.,TRBJ2-1,.,TRBV5-1,CASSPGGSGYNEQFF,TGCGCCAGCAGCCCCGGCGGTAGCGGTTACAATGAGCAGTTCTTC
.,TRBJ2-7,many,TRBV6-2/TRBV6-3,CASGTRYEQYF,TGTGCCAGCGGGACGCGTTACGAGCAGTACTTC
TRBD1,TRBJ1-1,few,TRBV12-3/TRBV12-4,CASSRQGRTEAFF,TGTGCCAGCAGTCGACAGGGTAGGACTGAAGCTTTCTTT
TRBD1,TRBJ1-2,.,TRBV20-1,CSATGQNYGYTF,TGCAGTGCTACGGGACAGAACTATGGCTACACCTTC
.,TRBJ2-5,.,TRBV10-3,CAVQSPLETQYF,TGTGCCGTTCAATCACCTTTGGAGACCCAGTACTTC
.,TRBJ2-1,once,TRBV20-1,CSARDPLASEQFF,TGCAGTGCTAGAGATCCCCTAGCTAGTGAGCAGTTCTTC
.,TRBJ1-1,.,TRBV9,CTSSSIRGGTEAFF,TGTACCAGCAGCTCTATCAGGGGAGGAACTGAAGCTTTCTTT
.,TRBJ2-3,few,TRBV5-4,CASSILAFAGHGDTQYF,TGTGCCAGCAGCATACTTGCGTTTGCGGGGCATGGAGATACGCAGTATTTT
TRBD2,TRBJ2-3,.,TRBV5-1,CASSTTSGRAADTQYF,TGCGCCAGCAGTACTACTAGCGGGAGAGCGGCAGATACGCAGTATTTT
.,TRBJ2-3,few,TRBV2,CASILSLLADTQYF,TGTGCCAGCATCCTCAGTCTGCTCGCAGATACGCAGTATTTT
TRBD1,TRBJ1-1,.,TRBV27,CASSFRDRNTEAFF,TGTGCCAGCAGTTTTCGGGACAGGAACACTGAAGCTTTCTTT